The clone carrying this T cell receptor (beta chain) was seen only once. The antigen is undetermined. This may stem from a read error, because a much larger clone lies one nucleotide away. The sample belongs to a study of response to subunit inactivated influenza vaccine. Findings of the study overall: Each seasonal influenza vaccination recruits few new T cells, the authors suggested.

TCRdb called the RT-PCR reads again in MiXCR, with one record for every CDR3 protein. The data show roughly 500,000 distinct CDR3 sequences, 16% seen once. The TCR was taken from a man between 50 and 75 years old who received an inactivated influenza vaccine. Here the sequenced sample was CD4+ T cells sorted from PBMCs, taken roughly 24 months after vaccination.

This CDR3 is CCASRLAGQSSYNEQFF. The CDR3 DNA reads as TGCTGTGCTTCTAGACTAGCGGGACAGAGCTCCTACAATGAGCAGTTCTTC. The V gene is TRBV20-1, the J gene TRBJ2-1; 11 bases agree with TRBD2. CDR3 length: 17 residues. Looked up from germline, CDR1 is DFQATT and CDR2 is SNEGSKA (reference sequence).